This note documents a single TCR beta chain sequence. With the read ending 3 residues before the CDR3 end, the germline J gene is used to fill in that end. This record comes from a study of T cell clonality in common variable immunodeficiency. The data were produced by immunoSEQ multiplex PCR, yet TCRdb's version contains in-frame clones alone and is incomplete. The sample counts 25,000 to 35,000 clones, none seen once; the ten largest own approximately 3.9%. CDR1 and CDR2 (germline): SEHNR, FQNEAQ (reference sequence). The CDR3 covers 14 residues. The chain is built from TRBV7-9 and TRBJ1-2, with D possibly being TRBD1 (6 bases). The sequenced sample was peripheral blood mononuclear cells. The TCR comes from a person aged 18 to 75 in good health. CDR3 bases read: TGTGCCAGCGTGGGGGGGCTAGTCCCGGATGAC. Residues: CASVGGLVPDD. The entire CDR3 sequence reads CASVGGLVPDDYTF. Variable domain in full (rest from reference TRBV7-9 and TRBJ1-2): DTGVSQNPRHKITKRGQNVTFRCDPISEHNRLYWYRQTLGQGPEFLTYFQNEAQLEKSRLLSDRFSAERPKGSFSTLEIQRTEQGDSAMYLCASVGGLVPDDYTFGSGTRLTVV.